These 22 T cell receptor beta chains came from one sample sequenced in a study of cytomegalovirus exposure and HLA in healthy donors. PCR amplification relied on 60 Vbeta primers (plus 13 Jbeta primers). Sequencing was performed with immunoSEQ multiplex PCR; in TCRdb, only in-frame clones are kept and a portion is missing. The sample includes about 170,000 clones, around three quarters seen only once; the top ten take around 7%. Sequencing input: PBMCs. All receptors come from a man aged 35 to 55 in good health and CMV-seropositive.

This chain connects TRBV27 to TRBJ1-2, with 7 bases aligning to TRBD1. V lost 2 bases to trimming and J lost 8 bases; unmatched junction nucleotides: 5. The germline gives CDR1 MNHEY, CDR2 SMNVEV (reference sequence). This CDR3 comprises 13 residues. The CDR3 nucleotides read TGTGCCAGCAGTTTAACAGCAGGGGGAGGCTACACCTTC. This encodes CASSLTAGGGYTF.

CDR3 loop: CASRFRGVGFEKLFF. The CDR3 nucleotides are TGTGCCAGCAGATTTAGAGGTGTAGGTTTCGAAAAACTGTTTTTT. The gene calls are TRBV7-2 and TRBJ1-4; no firm D call. Per germline, CDR1 SGHTA and CDR2 FQGNSA. This CDR3 comprises 15 residues. The ends were cut back, 6 bases at V and 8 bases at J, with 19 bases in the middle.

The chain has TRBV6-1 and TRBJ2-3; unclear D gene. Germline CDR1 and CDR2: MNHNS and SASEGT. The ends were cut back, 3 bases at V and 7 bases at J, with 5 bases in the middle. The CDR3 has 11 amino acids. The CDR3 spells CASSDQYTQYF. The CDR3 DNA reads TGTGCCAGCAGTGATCAATATACGCAGTATTTT.

J is TRBJ1-5 and V is TRBV28; D uncertain. The CDR3 runs 14 residues. Trimming stripped 0 bases from V and 5 bases from J, with 8 bases between. The germline V gene encodes CDR1 MDHEN and CDR2 SYDVKM. The CDR3 region is CASSLWGSDQPQHF. The CDR3 DNA is TGTGCCAGCAGTTTATGGGGGAGCGATCAGCCCCAGCATTTT.

This chain connects TRBV11-3 to TRBJ1-2; 10 positions agree with TRBD1. The germline V gene encodes CDR1 SGHNT and CDR2 YENEEA. Unmatched junction bases numbered 9, after V lost 6 bases and J lost 8 bases. The CDR3 loop spans 14 amino acids. The CDR3 region has the DNA TGTGCCAGCAGTTTGGGACAGGGGCGAGAAGGCTACACCTTC. Protein product: CASSLGQGREGYTF.

This clone has more than one count but fewer than ten. The chain is built from TRBV4-2 and TRBJ2-7; a weak D match, TRBD2 (5 bases). Trimming cost V 3 bases and J 5 bases, with 20 bases left between them. The V gene's germline CDR1 is LGHNA and CDR2 YNFKEQ. The CDR3 consists of 16 residues. The CDR3 sequence is CASSQTEDSPGDEQYF. The CDR3, as DNA: TGTGCCAGCAGCCAGACTGAGGACTCCCCTGGAGACGAGCAGTACTTC.

The chain has TRBV2 and TRBJ2-2; 10 bases line up with TRBD1. The CDR3 has 14 amino acids. The germline gives CDR1 SNHLY, CDR2 FYNNEI. With V trimmed by 6 bases and J by 4 bases, 2 bases remained unmatched. The CDR3, as DNA: TGTGCCAGCAGCCGGGACAGGGGCACCGGGGAGCTGTTTTTT. Translating it yields CASSRDRGTGELFF.

The rearrangement links TRBV29-1 to TRBJ2-1, with unresolved D. The CDR3 loop spans 14 amino acids. Germline V gives CDR1 SQVTM, CDR2 ANQGSEA. V was pared by 5 bases and J by 4 bases, with 15 bases between. CDR3 DNA: TGCAGCGTTTTAGGTCAGGCGATATACAATGAGCAGTTCTTC. Translation gives CSVLGQAIYNEQFF.

The DNA of the CDR3 is TGTGCCAGCACTCAAAACAGGGGGCGCGTCGAGCAGTACTTC. This codes for CASTQNRGRVEQYF. The chain links TRBV6-5 to TRBJ2-5; TRBD1 aligns across 9 bases. Judging by the DNA end, TRBJ2-7 fits better; the J call may be wrong. The CDR3 contains 14 residues. Per the germline V gene, CDR1 is MNHEY and CDR2 is SVGAGI.

The chain combines TRBV9 with TRBJ1-2; 7 nucleotides match TRBD1. Germline V lookup: CDR1 SGDLS, CDR2 YYNGEE. V lost 3 bases and J lost 4; bases outside the gene matches: 9. The CDR3 spans 15 residues. CDR3 region: CASSASDRVSYGYTF. The DNA of the CDR3 is TGTGCCAGCAGCGCATCCGACAGGGTTAGCTATGGCTACACCTTC.

V usage is TRBV7-2 and J usage is TRBJ2-1, with TRBD2 identical over 11 bases. This CDR3 is 18 amino acids long. V gave up 1 base and J gave up 2 bases; unmatched junction bases: 7. Germline CDR1 is SGHTA and CDR2 is FQGNSA. The CDR3 DNA follows: TGTGCCAGCAGCTTAGTAGCGGGGGGGCCTTCCCCCTACAATGAGCAGTTCTTC. It codes for CASSLVAGGPSPYNEQFF.

This chain uses TRBV6-5 with TRBJ2-3, with 7 bases identical to TRBD1. Trimming at V came to 2 bases and at J to 4 bases, leaving 6 bases not matched to a gene. The CDR3 contains 15 residues. Germline assignment: CDR1 MNHEY and CDR2 SVGAGI. The CDR3 DNA follows: TGTGCCAGCAGTTACCAGGGGGTCTCGGCAGATACGCAGTATTTT. It specifies CASSYQGVSADTQYF.

CDR3 sequence reads: CASSLRSGGGRTDTQYF. The CDR3 DNA follows: TGTGCCAGCAGCCTCCGGAGCGGGGGGGGTCGCACAGATACGCAGTATTTT. This chain links TRBV7-9 with TRBJ2-3, with 10 bases matching TRBD2. With V trimmed by 5 bases and J by 1 base, 9 bases remained unmatched. The CDR3 has 17 residues. The germline V gene has CDR1 SEHNR and CDR2 FQNEAQ (reference sequence).

The chain couples TRBV2 to TRBJ1-4; 7 nucleotides align to TRBD1. The ends lost 5 bases at V and 3 bases at J; junction bases unmatched: 6. Per the germline V gene, CDR1 is SNHLY and CDR2 is FYNNEI. The CDR3 runs to 15 residues. DNA for the CDR3: TGTGCCAGCAGTCCTGACAGGGTCCCTAATGAAAAACTGTTTTTT. As protein: CASSPDRVPNEKLFF.

In this sample, this clone turned up a few times. The chain uses TRBV18 and TRBJ2-5; 8 bases match TRBD1. This CDR3 region has 13 residues. The V segment lost 5 bases and the J segment 5 bases; nucleotides outside the gene matches: 4. Germline V gene lookup returns CDR1 KGHSH and CDR2 LQKENI. CDR3 DNA sequence: TGTGCCAGCTCAACGAACAGGGGGGAGACCCAGTACTTC. This sequence encodes CASSTNRGETQYF.

This rearrangement joins TRBV5-5 to TRBJ1-1, with 11 positions matching TRBD1. The germline gives CDR1 SGHKS, CDR2 YYEKEE (reference sequence). The trim removed 4 bases at V and 9 bases at J, leaving 11 bases unmatched. The CDR3 spans 15 residues. This CDR3 is CASSTPGQGDWKAFF. In DNA form, the CDR3 reads TGTGCCAGCAGCACCCCGGGACAGGGGGACTGGAAAGCTTTCTTT.

The DNA for the CDR3 is TGTGCCAGTTCGGACAGGGCGAACACTGAAGCTTTCTTT. Its protein product is CASSDRANTEAFF. The genes are TRBV19 and TRBJ1-1; 8 nucleotides line up with TRBD1. The J segment lost 1 base and the V segment lost 8 bases, leaving 3 bases of the junction unmatched. This CDR3 comprises 13 residues. The V gene's germline CDR1 is LNHDA and CDR2 SQIVND (reference sequence).

This clone was observed a handful of times. The chain is built from TRBV7-6 and TRBJ2-3, with TRBD2 matching over 7 bases. J gave up 6 bases and V 3 bases, and 15 bases lay outside the gene matches. Germline V gene data show CDR1 as SGHVS and CDR2 as FNYEAQ. The CDR3 covers 17 residues. CDR3 sequence reads: CASSFSAGPWEGDTQYF. CDR3 nucleotides: TGTGCCAGCAGCTTCTCTGCCGGGCCTTGGGAGGGGGATACGCAGTATTTT.

This clone has just one count. The chain has TRBV9 and TRBJ1-1, with 8 bases matching TRBD1. V shed 2 bases, J shed 0 bases, and the junction held 6 bases outside the gene matches. CDR3 length equals 16 residues. From germline, CDR1 is SGDLS and CDR2 YYNGEE. CDR3 nucleotide sequence: TGTGCCAGCAGCGTGGGGACAGGATTTATGAACACTGAAGCTTTCTTT. Translation: CASSVGTGFMNTEAFF.

This chain joins TRBV14 and TRBJ1-2; tentatively, D is TRBD1 (5 bases). CDR3 length: 13 amino acids. Germline V gene lookup returns CDR1 SGHDN and CDR2 FVKESK. Trimming removed 6 bases from V and 1 base from J, with 9 bases in between. CDR3 in DNA: TGTGCCAGCAGTATGGGACTTAACTATGGCTACACCTTC. This encodes CASSMGLNYGYTF. Full variable domain (remainder filled in from reference TRBV14 and TRBJ1-2): EAGVTQFPSHSVIEKGQTVTLRCDPISGHDNLYWYRRVMGKEIKFLLHFVKESKQDESGMPNNRFLAERTGGTYSTLKVQPAELEDSGVYFCASSMGLNYGYTFGSGTRLTVV.

The chain couples TRBV9 to TRBJ1-2; a possible D gene is TRBD1 (5 bases). The CDR3 loop spans 14 amino acids. Looked up from germline, CDR1 is SGDLS and CDR2 is YYNGEE. Trimming shortened V by 2 bases and J by 3 bases, and 11 bases separated the two germline ends. CDR3 sequence (DNA): TGTGCCAGCAGCGTCGGGGGGAGTTACTATGGCTACACCTTC. Protein sequence: CASSVGGSYYGYTF.

This chain connects TRBV28 to TRBJ1-1; weak D call: TRBD1 (5 bases). The CDR3 contains 13 residues. Germline V gene lookup returns CDR1 MDHEN and CDR2 SYDVKM. Deletions cut 6 bases from V and 1 base from J, with 9 bases between. As DNA, the CDR3 is TGTGCCAGCAGCCGAGACAGGAACACTGAAGCTTTCTTT. Amino acid sequence: CASSRDRNTEAFF. The full variable domain, rest sourced from reference TRBV28 and TRBJ1-1, is DVKVTQSSRYLVKRTGEKVFLECVQDMDHENMFWYRQDPGLGLRLIYFSYDVKMKEKGDIPEGYSVSREKKERFSLILESASTNQTSMYLCASSRDRNTEAFFGQGTRLTVV.